This paragraph reports one TCR beta chain. No antigen is known for it. A J-beta primer mix and a sample-barcoded 5' primer were used in a second PCR of about 7 to 12 cycles. Each of the samples gave a minimum of 2.5 million paired-end reads that contained CDR3. TCRdb re-derived calls from the 5' RACE reads in MiXCR, one entry per CDR3 protein. The repertoire holds approximately 1,700,000 distinct CDR3 sequences, 35% to 50% seen once, with approximately 22% in the top ten. This entry is derived from a study of blood T cells in healthy people across ages. Study-level points and caveats: Among long-lived donors, naive CD4+ cells were more numerous and diversity higher than in aged donors.

Total RNA was extracted at no less than 5.5 micrograms per sample. The receptor comes from a human donor in good health. Sequences were obtained from blood.

CDR3 coding DNA: TGTGCCAGCAGCTTGCAGGCGTTGTCCTACAATGAGCAGTTCTTC. Encoded protein: CASSLQALSYNEQFF. The V call is TRBV7-2, the J call TRBJ2-1, with D unclear. Germline CDR1 and CDR2: SGHTA and FQGNSA. The CDR3 has 15 amino acids. Trimming shortened V by 3 bases and J by 1 base, and 10 bases separated the two germline ends.